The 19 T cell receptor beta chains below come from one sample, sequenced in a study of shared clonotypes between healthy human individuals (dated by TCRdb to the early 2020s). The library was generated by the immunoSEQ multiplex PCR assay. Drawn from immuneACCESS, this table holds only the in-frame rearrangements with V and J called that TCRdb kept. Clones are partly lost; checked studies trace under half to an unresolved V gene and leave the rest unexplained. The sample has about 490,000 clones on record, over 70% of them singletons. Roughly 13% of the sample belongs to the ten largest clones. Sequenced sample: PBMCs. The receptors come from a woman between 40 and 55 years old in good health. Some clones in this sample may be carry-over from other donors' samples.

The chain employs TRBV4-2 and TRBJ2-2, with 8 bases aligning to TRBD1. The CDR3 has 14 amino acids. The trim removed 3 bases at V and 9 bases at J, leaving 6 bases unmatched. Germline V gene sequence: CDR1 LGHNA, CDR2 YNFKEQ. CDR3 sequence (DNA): TGTGCCAGCAGCCATGACAGGGGTGGAAGGGAGCTGTTTTTT. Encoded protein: CASSHDRGGRELFF.

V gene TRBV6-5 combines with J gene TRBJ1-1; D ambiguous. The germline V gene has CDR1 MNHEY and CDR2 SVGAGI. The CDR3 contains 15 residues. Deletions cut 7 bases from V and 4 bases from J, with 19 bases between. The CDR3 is CASTPPGRTSTEAFF. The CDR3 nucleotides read TGTGCCAGCACCCCCCCCGGGAGAACCAGCACTGAAGCTTTCTTT.

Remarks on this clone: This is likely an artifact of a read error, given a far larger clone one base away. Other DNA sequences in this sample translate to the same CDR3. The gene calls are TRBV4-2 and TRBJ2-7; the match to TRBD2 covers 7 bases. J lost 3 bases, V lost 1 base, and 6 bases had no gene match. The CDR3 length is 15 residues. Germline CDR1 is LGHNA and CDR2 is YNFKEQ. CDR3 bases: TGTGCCAGCAGCCAAGTGTCTAGCGGAAGCTACGAGCAGTACTTC. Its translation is CASSQVSSGSYEQYF.

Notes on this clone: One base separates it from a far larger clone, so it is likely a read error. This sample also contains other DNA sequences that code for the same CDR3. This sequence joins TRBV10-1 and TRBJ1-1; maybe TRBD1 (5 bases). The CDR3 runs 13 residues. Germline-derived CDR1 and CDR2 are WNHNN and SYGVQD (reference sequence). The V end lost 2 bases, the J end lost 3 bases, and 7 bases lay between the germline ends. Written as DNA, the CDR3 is TGCGCCAGCAGTGAGGACAGCTACACTGAAGCTTTCTTT. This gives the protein CASSEDSYTEAFF.

The CDR3 protein is CASSRTGQETQYF. In DNA, the CDR3 is TGTGCCAGCTCACGAACAGGGCAAGAGACCCAGTACTTC. This rearrangement joins TRBV18 to TRBJ2-5; D possibly corresponds to TRBD1 (6 bases). The germline gives CDR1 KGHSH, CDR2 LQKENI. Trimming removed 4 bases at V and 2 bases at J, with 8 bases between. The length of the CDR3 is 13 residues.

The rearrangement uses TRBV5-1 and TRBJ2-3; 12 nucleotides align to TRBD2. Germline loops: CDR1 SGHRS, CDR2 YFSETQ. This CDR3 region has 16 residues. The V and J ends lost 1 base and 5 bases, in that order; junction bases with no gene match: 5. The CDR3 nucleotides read TGCGCCAGCAGCTTGCCTAGCGGGAGGGCCAAAGATACGCAGTATTTT. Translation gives CASSLPSGRAKDTQYF.

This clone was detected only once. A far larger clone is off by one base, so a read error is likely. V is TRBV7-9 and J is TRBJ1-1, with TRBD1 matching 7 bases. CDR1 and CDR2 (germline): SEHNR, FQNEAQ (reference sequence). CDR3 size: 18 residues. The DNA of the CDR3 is TGTGCCTGCAGCCCACCAGTAGTCGGACAGGTGATGAACACTGAAGCTTTCTTT. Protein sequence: CACSPPVVGQVMNTEAFF. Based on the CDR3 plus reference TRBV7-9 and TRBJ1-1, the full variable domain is DTGVSQNPRHKITKRGQNVTFRCDPISEHNRLYWYRQTLGQGPEFLTYFQNEAQLEKSRLLSDRFSAERPKGSFSTLEIQRTEQGDSAMYLCACSPPVVGQVMNTEAFFGQGTRLTVV.

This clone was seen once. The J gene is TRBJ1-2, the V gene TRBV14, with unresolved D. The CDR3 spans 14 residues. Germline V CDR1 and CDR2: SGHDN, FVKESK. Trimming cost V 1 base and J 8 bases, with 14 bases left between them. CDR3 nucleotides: TGTGCCAGCAGCCAAGCTGGCCTTACCGGCGGCTACACCTTC. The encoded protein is CASSQAGLTGGYTF.

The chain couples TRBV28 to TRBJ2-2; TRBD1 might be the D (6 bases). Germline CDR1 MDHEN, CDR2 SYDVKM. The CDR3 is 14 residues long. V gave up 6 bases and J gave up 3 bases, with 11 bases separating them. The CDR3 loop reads CASRTTGYTGELFF. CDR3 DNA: TGTGCCAGCAGAACCACAGGGTACACCGGGGAGCTGTTTTTT.

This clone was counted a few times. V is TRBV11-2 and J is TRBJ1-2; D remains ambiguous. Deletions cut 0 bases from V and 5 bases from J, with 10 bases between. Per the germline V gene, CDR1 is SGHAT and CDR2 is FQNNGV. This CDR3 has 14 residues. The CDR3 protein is CASSLEGAGYGYTF. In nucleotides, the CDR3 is TGTGCCAGCAGCTTAGAGGGCGCAGGTTATGGCTACACCTTC.

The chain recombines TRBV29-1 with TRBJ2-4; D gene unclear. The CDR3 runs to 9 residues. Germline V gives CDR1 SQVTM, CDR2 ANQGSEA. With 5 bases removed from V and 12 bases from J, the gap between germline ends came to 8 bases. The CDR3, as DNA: TGCAGCGTTACACCGGCTCAGTACTTC. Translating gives CSVTPAQYF.

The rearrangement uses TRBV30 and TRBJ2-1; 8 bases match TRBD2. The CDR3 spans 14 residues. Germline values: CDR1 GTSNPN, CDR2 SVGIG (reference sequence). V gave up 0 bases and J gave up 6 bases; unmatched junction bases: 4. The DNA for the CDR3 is TGTGCCTGGAGTGTAGGACTAGCTTCCAATGAGCAGTTCTTC. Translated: CAWSVGLASNEQFF.

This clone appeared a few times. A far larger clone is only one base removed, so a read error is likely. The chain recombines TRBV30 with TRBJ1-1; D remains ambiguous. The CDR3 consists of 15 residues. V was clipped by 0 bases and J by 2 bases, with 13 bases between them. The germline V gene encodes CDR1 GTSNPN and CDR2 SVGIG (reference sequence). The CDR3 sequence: CAWSVLPDHNTEAFF. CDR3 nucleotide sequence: TGTGCCTGGAGTGTACTACCAGACCATAACACTGAAGCTTTCTTT.

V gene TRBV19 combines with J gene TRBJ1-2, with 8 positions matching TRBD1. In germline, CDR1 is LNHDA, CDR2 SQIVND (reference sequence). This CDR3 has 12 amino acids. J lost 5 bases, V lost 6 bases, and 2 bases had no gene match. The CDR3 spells CASRDREYGYTF. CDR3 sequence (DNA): TGTGCCAGTAGGGACAGGGAGTATGGCTACACCTTC.

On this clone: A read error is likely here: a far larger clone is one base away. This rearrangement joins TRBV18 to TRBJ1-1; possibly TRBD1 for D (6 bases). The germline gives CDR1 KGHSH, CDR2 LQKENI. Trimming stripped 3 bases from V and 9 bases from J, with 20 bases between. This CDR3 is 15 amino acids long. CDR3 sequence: CASSPGVRGRAKAFF. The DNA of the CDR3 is TGTGCCAGCTCACCTGGAGTGAGGGGGAGAGCTAAAGCTTTCTTT.

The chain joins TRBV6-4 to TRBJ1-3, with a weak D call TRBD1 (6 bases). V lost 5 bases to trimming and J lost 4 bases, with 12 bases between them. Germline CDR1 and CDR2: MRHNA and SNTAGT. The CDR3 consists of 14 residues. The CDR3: CASSPTGTGNTIYF. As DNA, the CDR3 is TGTGCCAGCAGTCCCACAGGGACGGGAAACACCATATATTTT.

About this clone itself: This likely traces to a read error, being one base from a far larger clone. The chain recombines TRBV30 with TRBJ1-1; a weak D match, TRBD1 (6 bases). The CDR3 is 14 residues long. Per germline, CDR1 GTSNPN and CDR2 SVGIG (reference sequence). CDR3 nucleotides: TGTGCCTTGAGTCACAGGGACGGGGACACTGAAGCTTTCTTT. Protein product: CALSHRDGDTEAFF.

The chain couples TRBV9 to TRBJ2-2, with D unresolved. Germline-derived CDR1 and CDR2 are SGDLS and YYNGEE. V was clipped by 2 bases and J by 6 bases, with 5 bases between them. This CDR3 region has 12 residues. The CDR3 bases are TGTGCCAGCAGCGTTTTTCCCGGGGAGCTGTTTTTT. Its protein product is CASSVFPGELFF.

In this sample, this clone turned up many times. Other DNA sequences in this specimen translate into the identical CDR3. The CDR3 sequence is CASSHGPNQPQHF. The DNA for the CDR3 is TGCGCCAGCAGCCATGGACCCAATCAGCCCCAGCATTTT. The chain has TRBV4-1 and TRBJ1-5, with no clear D. This CDR3 comprises 13 residues. V lost 3 bases, J lost 3 bases, and 6 bases lay in between. In germline, CDR1 is MGHRA, CDR2 YSYEKL.